This T cell receptor (beta chain) was captured in a study of blood T cell repertoires in COVID-19. The assay was immunoSEQ multiplex PCR, and TCRdb's table has in-frame clones only and misses some. The data show about 72,000 clones, about 89% seen once. CDR1 is SGHRS, CDR2 YFSETQ, per germline. The ends lost 2 bases at V and 2 bases at J; junction bases unmatched: 4. This CDR3 spans 15 amino acids. Sequenced sample: peripheral blood. The chain couples TRBV5-1 to TRBJ2-7; 10 nucleotides line up with TRBD2. The TCR sequence derives from a human donor in a cohort sampled during active COVID-19. The CDR3, as DNA: TGCGCCAGCAGCTTTACTAGCGGGACGACCTACGAGCAGTACTTC. As protein: CASSFTSGTTYEQYF.